The subject of this entry is one T cell receptor (beta chain). This entry belongs to a study of blood T cell repertoires in COVID-19. The wider study: Some COVID-19 samples were acute and others convalescent; all came from the United States, Italy and Spain. Nucleic acid was either cDNA or gDNA, and it came from T cells, B-cell-depleted T cells, or PBMCs.

Authors' methods: Reference gene primer amplification gave estimated nucleated cell counts. The method was immunoSEQ multiplex PCR; TCRdb's version includes in-frame clones alone and lacks a portion of them. V, J and clone size were drawn from that table, and D and trimming were deduced from the DNA. The sample shows approximately 500,000 clones, about 89% of them seen only once. V was cut by 5 bases and J by 2 bases, with 9 bases left in between. Germline CDR1 and CDR2: SGHTA and FQGTGA. The CDR3 runs 13 residues. Sample: peripheral blood. V and J are TRBV7-3 and TRBJ1-1; D gene unclear. The clonotype comes from a woman between 50 and 59 years old with COVID-19, enrolled during active disease. CDR3 nucleotide sequence: TGTGCCAGCAGCGCGAATCGTAACACTGAAGCTTTCTTT. This encodes CASSANRNTEAFF.